A selection of T cell receptor beta chains follows, all from one sample in a study of spatial heterogeneity in lung cancer. MiXCR, applied by TCRdb to the 5' RACE reads, yields one record per CDR3 protein. Of nearly 3,000 distinct CDR3 sequences in the sample, about 6.6% were seen once. The material sequenced was lung tumor tissue, taken at surgery. These receptors were taken from a female donor with early-stage non-small cell lung cancer. Each CDR3 is given with its conserved first and last residue. The order of the fields is CDR3 protein, CDR3 DNA, D gene, clone size, V gene, J gene. A D gene is named only where the DNA matches it firmly. Only part of the rows carry a size: once, few, many, or a class if the clone is expanded.

CASRGGGPTNYEQYF	TGTGCCAGCAGGGGAGGGGGGCCGACGAACTACGAGCAGTACTTC	.	medium-sized	TRBV2	TRBJ2-7
CASSLLGEGNSPLHF	TGTGCCAGCAGCTTGTTGGGAGAAGGGAATTCACCCCTCCACTTT	.	.	TRBV5-6	TRBJ1-6
CAIGTANYGYTF	TGTGCCATCGGGACAGCGAACTATGGCTACACCTTC	TRBD1	medium-sized	TRBV2	TRBJ1-2
CASSPFQSTDTQYF	TGTGCCAGCTCACCATTCCAGAGCACAGATACGCAGTATTTT	.	.	TRBV18	TRBJ2-3
CAAGDRVNTGELFF	TGTGCCGCCGGCGACAGGGTGAACACCGGGGAGCTGTTTTTT	TRBD1	medium-sized	TRBV10-3	TRBJ2-2
CASRDGDLNTGELFF	TGTGCCAGCAGAGACGGGGATTTGAACACCGGGGAGCTGTTTTTT	.	medium-sized	TRBV12-3/TRBV12-4	TRBJ2-2
CASSSQSGGANTQYF	TGTGCCAGCAGTTCCCAAAGCGGGGGGGCCAATACGCAGTATTTT	TRBD2	medium-sized	TRBV6-2/TRBV6-3	TRBJ2-3
CASSLTTGPVNYGYTF	TGTGCCAGCAGTCTCACTACAGGACCCGTTAACTATGGCTACACCTTC	.	many	TRBV28	TRBJ1-2
CASSLIYEQYF	TGTGCCAGCAGCCTCATCTACGAGCAGTACTTC	.	medium-sized	TRBV12-3/TRBV12-4	TRBJ2-7
CASRGSVTGELFF	TGTGCCAGCAGGGGCTCGGTAACCGGGGAGCTGTTTTTT	.	.	TRBV7-9	TRBJ2-2
CASSLGGSAHEQYF	TGCGCCAGCAGCTTGGGCGGGTCCGCCCACGAGCAGTACTTC	.	medium-sized	TRBV5-1	TRBJ2-7
CSAAPSGRANEQFF	TGCAGTGCTGCGCCCTCCGGGCGGGCGAATGAGCAGTTCTTC	.	.	TRBV20-1	TRBJ2-1
CSVRQGEGEQYF	TGCAGCGTAAGACAGGGGGAGGGCGAGCAGTACTTC	TRBD1	medium-sized	TRBV29-1	TRBJ2-7
CSMFGLPQETQYF	TGCAGCATGTTCGGACTTCCCCAGGAGACCCAGTACTTC	.	many	TRBV29-1	TRBJ2-5
CASRGGLNTGELFF	TGTGCCAGCAGGGGGGGTCTGAACACCGGGGAGCTGTTTTTT	.	few	TRBV6-2/TRBV6-3	TRBJ2-2
CSARAETSHETQYF	TGCAGTGCTAGAGCTGAAACTAGCCACGAGACCCAGTACTTC	.	medium-sized	TRBV20-1	TRBJ2-5
CASSSETVYGYTF	TGTGCCAGCAGTTCCGAGACAGTCTATGGCTACACCTTC	.	large	TRBV28	TRBJ1-2
CASSSPSDRESPFNYGYTF	TGTGCCAGCAGCTCTCCTTCAGACAGGGAATCACCGTTTAACTATGGCTACACCTTC	TRBD1	medium-sized	TRBV5-6	TRBJ1-2
CSVEVASSTDTQYF	TGCAGCGTTGAAGTTGCGAGTAGCACAGATACGCAGTATTTT	.	large	TRBV29-1	TRBJ2-3
CSARDRDEQYF	TGCAGTGCTAGAGACAGGGACGAGCAGTACTTC	.	.	TRBV20-1	TRBJ2-7
CASSTSGTTSSGNTIYF	TGCGCCAGCAGTACCTCCGGGACAACTTCCTCTGGAAACACCATATATTTT	.	medium-sized	TRBV5-1	TRBJ1-3
CASSPRDRGHGELFF	TGTGCCAGCAGCCCCCGGGACAGGGGGCACGGGGAGCTGTTTTTT	TRBD1	medium-sized	TRBV7-8	TRBJ2-2
CASSIPGANQETQYF	TGTGCCAGTAGTATCCCCGGGGCGAACCAAGAGACCCAGTACTTC	.	.	TRBV19	TRBJ2-5
CASSLTGMLGSGANVLTF	TGCGCCAGCAGCTTGACGGGTATGTTGGGCTCTGGGGCCAACGTCCTGACTTTC	.	medium-sized	TRBV5-1	TRBJ2-6
CSVGFTDTQYF	TGCAGCGTTGGTTTCACAGATACGCAGTATTTT	.	few	TRBV29-1	TRBJ2-3
CASSPGSFQETQYF	TGCGCCAGCAGCCCGGGATCGTTCCAAGAGACCCAGTACTTC	.	once	TRBV5-1	TRBJ2-5
CASSQVDQTQYF	TGTGCCAGCAGCCAAGTTGACCAGACCCAGTACTTC	.	large	TRBV14	TRBJ2-5
CASSSLGTSGVITDTQYF	TGCGCCAGCAGCTCCCTCGGGACTAGCGGGGTGATCACAGATACGCAGTATTTT	TRBD2	medium-sized	TRBV5-1	TRBJ2-3
CASQTGSTDTQYF	TGTGCCAGCCAGACAGGGTCTACAGATACGCAGTATTTT	TRBD1	few	TRBV6-2/TRBV6-3	TRBJ2-3
CASSFRDRGTDTQYF	TGTGCCAGCAGCTTCCGGGACAGGGGCACAGATACGCAGTATTTT	TRBD1	medium-sized	TRBV5-4	TRBJ2-3
CASSSERNTIYF	TGTGCCAGCAGCTCGGAGAGAAACACCATATATTTT	.	large	TRBV7-2	TRBJ1-3
CASSLRQGGNNSPLHF	TGTGCCAGTAGTCTTCGACAGGGCGGCAATAATTCACCCCTCCACTTT	TRBD1	medium-sized	TRBV19	TRBJ1-6
CASSLVRGDGTDTQYF	TGCGCCAGCAGCTTGGTCAGGGGGGACGGCACAGATACGCAGTATTTT	.	medium-sized	TRBV5-1	TRBJ2-3
CASNLEQGIRQPQHF	TGTGCCAGTAATTTGGAGCAGGGGATCAGACAGCCCCAGCATTTT	.	medium-sized	TRBV19	TRBJ1-5
CASSTLAGAGGTQYF	TGTGCCAGCAGCACCCTAGCGGGGGCGGGGGGTACGCAGTATTTT	TRBD2	medium-sized	TRBV7-2	TRBJ2-3
CAITGGALNTEAFF	TGTGCCATCACGGGCGGGGCCTTGAACACTGAAGCTTTCTTT	.	medium-sized	TRBV10-3	TRBJ1-1
CASGLMSAGVTQYF	TGTGCTAGTGGTTTGATGTCGGCGGGAGTTACCCAGTACTTC	TRBD2	.	TRBV12-5	TRBJ2-5
CASSPGQGRVITHYF	TGCGCCAGCAGCCCCGGACAGGGCCGAGTTATTACGCATTATTTT	TRBD1	.	TRBV5-1	TRBJ2-3
CSANYLAGPYNEQFF	TGCAGTGCCAACTATCTAGCGGGCCCCTACAATGAGCAGTTCTTC	TRBD2	medium-sized	TRBV20-1	TRBJ2-1
CSALVRVPTYGYTF	TGCAGTGCTCTCGTTAGAGTACCTACCTATGGCTACACCTTC	.	medium-sized	TRBV20-1	TRBJ1-2
CASSSTGLGNQPQHF	TGTGCCAGCAGTTCCACAGGGTTGGGGAATCAGCCCCAGCATTTT	.	medium-sized	TRBV6-5	TRBJ1-5
CASVRGGGRSYTF	TGTGCCAGCGTAAGGGGGGGAGGAAGGAGCTACACCTTC	.	medium-sized	TRBV28	TRBJ1-2
CASSSQGEAQETQYF	TGTGCCAGCAGCTCTCAGGGTGAGGCCCAAGAGACCCAGTACTTC	.	medium-sized	TRBV11-2	TRBJ2-5
CASSFQETQYF	TGTGCCAGCAGTTTTCAAGAGACCCAGTACTTC	.	.	TRBV12-3/TRBV12-4	TRBJ2-5
CASSSDRDRGNTGELFF	TGTGCCAGCAGCTCCGATCGGGACAGGGGGAACACCGGGGAGCTGTTTTTT	TRBD1	medium-sized	TRBV7-7	TRBJ2-2
CASNAESANTGELFF	TGTGCCAGCAACGCCGAGTCAGCGAACACCGGGGAGCTGTTTTTT	.	medium-sized	TRBV7-9	TRBJ2-2
CASSGRGAPPDTQYF	TGTGCCAGCAGCGGGCGGGGGGCCCCGCCAGATACGCAGTATTTT	TRBD2	medium-sized	TRBV7-6	TRBJ2-3
CASSLGTEETQYF	TGTGCCAGCAGCCTCGGGACAGAAGAGACCCAGTACTTC	TRBD1	.	TRBV11-3	TRBJ2-5
CASSTGGEPLHF	TGTGCCAGCAGTACAGGGGGCGAACCCCTCCACTTT	TRBD1	medium-sized	TRBV6-1	TRBJ1-6
CASNDAGGLGADTQYF	TGTGCCAGCAATGATGCGGGGGGGCTTGGGGCAGATACGCAGTATTTT	TRBD2	medium-sized	TRBV6-2/TRBV6-3	TRBJ2-3